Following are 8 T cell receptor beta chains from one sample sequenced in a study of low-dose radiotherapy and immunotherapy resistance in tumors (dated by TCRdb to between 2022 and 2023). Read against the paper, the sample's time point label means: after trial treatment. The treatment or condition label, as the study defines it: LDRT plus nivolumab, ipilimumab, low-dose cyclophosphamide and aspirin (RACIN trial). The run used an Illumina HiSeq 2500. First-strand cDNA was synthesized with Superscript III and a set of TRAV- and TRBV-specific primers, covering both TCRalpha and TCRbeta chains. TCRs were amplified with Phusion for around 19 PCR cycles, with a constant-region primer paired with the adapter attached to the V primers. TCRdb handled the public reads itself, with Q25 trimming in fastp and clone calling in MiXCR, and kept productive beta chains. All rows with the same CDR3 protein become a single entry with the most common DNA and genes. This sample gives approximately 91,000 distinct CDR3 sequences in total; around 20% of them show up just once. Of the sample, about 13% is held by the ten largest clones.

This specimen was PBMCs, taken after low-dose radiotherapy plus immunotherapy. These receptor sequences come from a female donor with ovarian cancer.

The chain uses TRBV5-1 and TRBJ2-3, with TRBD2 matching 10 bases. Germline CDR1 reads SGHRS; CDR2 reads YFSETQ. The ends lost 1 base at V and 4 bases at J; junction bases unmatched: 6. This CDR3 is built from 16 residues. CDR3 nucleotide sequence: TGCGCCAGCAGCTTGATCAGCGGGAGGGTTCCAGATACGCAGTATTTT. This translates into CASSLISGRVPDTQYF.

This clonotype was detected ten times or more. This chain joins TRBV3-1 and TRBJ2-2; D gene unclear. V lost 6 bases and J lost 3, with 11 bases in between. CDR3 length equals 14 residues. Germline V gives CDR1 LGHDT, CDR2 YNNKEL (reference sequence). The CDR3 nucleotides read TGTGCCAGCAGAAAAACGGAGCACACCGGGGAGCTGTTTTTT. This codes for CASRKTEHTGELFF.

The CDR3 DNA follows: TGTGCCAGCAGTTTATCGAGGGCAGGGGCCGGGGAGCTGTTTTTT. Amino acids: CASSLSRAGAGELFF. The chain combines TRBV27 with TRBJ2-2; TRBD1 is a possible D gene (6 bases). The CDR3 is 15 amino acids. Trimming pared 0 bases from V and 6 bases from J, leaving 11 bases between. Germline-derived CDR1 and CDR2 are MNHEY and SMNVEV (reference sequence).

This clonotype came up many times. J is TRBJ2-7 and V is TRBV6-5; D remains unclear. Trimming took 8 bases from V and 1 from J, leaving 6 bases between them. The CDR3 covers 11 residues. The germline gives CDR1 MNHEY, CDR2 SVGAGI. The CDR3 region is CASGPSYEQYF. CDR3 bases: TGTGCCAGCGGACCTTCCTACGAGCAGTACTTC.

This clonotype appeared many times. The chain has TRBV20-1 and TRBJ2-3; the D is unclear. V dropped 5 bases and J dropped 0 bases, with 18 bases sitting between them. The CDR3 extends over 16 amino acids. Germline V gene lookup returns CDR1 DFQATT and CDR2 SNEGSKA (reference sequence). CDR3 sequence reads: CSAPPGIPTSTDTQYF. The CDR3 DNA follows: TGCAGTGCTCCCCCGGGTATCCCGACTAGCACAGATACGCAGTATTTT.

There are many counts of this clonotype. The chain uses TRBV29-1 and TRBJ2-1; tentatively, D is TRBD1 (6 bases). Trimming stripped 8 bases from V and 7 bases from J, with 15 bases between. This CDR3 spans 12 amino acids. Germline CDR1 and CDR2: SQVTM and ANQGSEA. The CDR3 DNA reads TGCAGCAGAAGGACAGCTCTGAATGAGCAGTTCTTC. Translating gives CSRRTALNEQFF.

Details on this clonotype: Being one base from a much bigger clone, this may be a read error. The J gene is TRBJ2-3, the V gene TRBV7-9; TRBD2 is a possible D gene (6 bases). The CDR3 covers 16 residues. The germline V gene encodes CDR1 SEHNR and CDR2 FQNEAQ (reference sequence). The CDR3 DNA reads TGTGCCAGCAGCTTAGGGGCTAGCGTGAGCACAGATACGCGGTATTTT. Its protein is CASSLGASVSTDTRYF.

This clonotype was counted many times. CDR3 coding DNA: TGTGCCAGCAGTTGGGGCAATGAGCAGTTCTTC. Its translation: CASSWGNEQFF. The chain uses TRBV6-5 and TRBJ2-1; no clear D gene. V lost 4 bases to trimming and J lost 6 bases, with 4 bases between them. The CDR3 is 11 amino acids. Germline CDR1 MNHEY, CDR2 SVGAGI.